The entry below describes one T cell receptor (beta chain). No antigen is known for it. A far larger clone is off by one base, so a read error is likely. This specimen comes from a study of regulatory T cells in long-lasting Graves disease. Overall study context: Patients with new Graves' disease had used antithyroid drugs below 3 months.

Regarding the study as a whole: Those with persistent Graves' had less TCR diversity than newly diagnosed patients.

This sample's time point: newly diagnosed GD, antithyroid drugs for less than 3 months. RNA extracted from PBMCs served as the sequencing template. Staff drew approximately 9.9 milliliters of peripheral blood into EDTA tubes. Library construction for TCR beta used iRepertoire HTBI primers and Arm-PCR of CDR3 regions. TCRdb analysed the multiplex PCR reads with MiXCR anew, one entry per CDR3 protein. The sample lists fewer than 350,000 distinct CDR3 sequences, 18% seen once, with around 36% in the top ten. The source is a female donor with Graves disease. Material: peripheral blood mononuclear cells (PBMCs), obtained at new diagnosis, from a patient treated with antithyroid drugs.

The CDR3 region has the DNA TGTGCCAGCAGCTCGAAGGGTAATGGGGACGAGCAGTACTTC. Protein sequence: CASSSKGNGDEQYF. The chain employs TRBV11-3 and TRBJ2-7; D uncertain. Deletions cut 4 bases from V and 5 bases from J, with 15 bases between. Germline V gene data show CDR1 as SGHNT and CDR2 as YENEEA. This CDR3 has 14 residues.